This T cell receptor (beta chain) comes out of a study of CD8+CD57+ T cells in acquired aplastic anemia. Looking at the study overall: Sorted CD4+ plus CD8+ cells gave DNA averaging approximately 2.9 ug. Regarding the study as a whole: Researchers report that fewer than 30 CD8+ CDR3 sequences appeared in both patients and controls.

This clonotype was counted between two and nine times. Its target is not known. The patients chosen for sequencing had shown expansion of CD8+CD57+ cells (detected by flow cytometry). Each of the patients presented with severe acquired aplastic anemia. Receipt of therapy had not occurred in any patient by the time of blood sampling. The study profiled TCR beta VDJ and CDR3 using genomic DNA as template. TCRdb itself ran the reads through MiXCR, one entry per CDR3 protein. Among approximately 470,000 distinct CDR3 sequences listed, 25% to 40% were seen once. This CDR3 comprises 14 residues. The germline gives CDR1 SGHTA, CDR2 FQGNSA. V lost 1 base, J lost 8 bases, and 14 bases lay in between.

The clonotype originates from a human donor with aplastic anemia. The chain has TRBV7-2 and TRBJ1-1; perhaps TRBD1 as D (5 bases). The sample was sorted CD4+, CD8+, or CD8+CD57+ T cells (not recorded which) from PBMCs. This chain's CDR3 is CASSLERRGGEAFF. In DNA form, the CDR3 reads TGTGCCAGCAGCTTAGAGAGGAGGGGAGGAGAAGCTTTCTTT.